The subject of this entry is one T cell receptor (beta chain). The record originates from a study of blood T cell repertoires in COVID-19. Study summary: Whether acute or convalescent, the COVID-19 samples came from the United States, Italy and Spain. The analysed material was cDNA or gDNA that came from T cells, B-cell-depleted T cells, or PBMCs.

Authors' data handling: Cell counts per sample came from amplifying reference gene primers. Libraries were prepared by immunoSEQ multiplex PCR; TCRdb keeps only in-frame clonotypes and omits some of them. Clone size and V and J calls were adopted from that table, with D and trimming inferred from the DNA. This table holds fewer than 300,000 clones, more than 85% found once. The TCR originated in a woman aged 25 to 39 with COVID-19, enrolled during active disease. Sequenced input: peripheral blood.

For the CDR3, the DNA is TGTGCCAGCAGCTTGGTAGACCAAGAGACCCAGTACTTC. Amino acids: CASSLVDQETQYF. The rearrangement links TRBV5-4 to TRBJ2-5; no definite D call. The CDR3 runs 13 residues. The germline V and J ends were trimmed by 0 bases and 0 bases, with 3 bases remaining between them. Germline-derived CDR1 and CDR2 are SGHNT and YYREEE (reference sequence). Full variable domain (outside the CDR3, taken from reference TRBV5-4 and TRBJ2-5): ETGVTQSPTHLIKTRGQQVTLRCSSQSGHNTVSWYQQALGQGPQFIFQYYREEENGRGNFPPRFSGLQFPNYSSELNVNALELDDSALYLCASSLVDQETQYFGPGTRLLVL.